The rows below give T cell receptor beta chains drawn from one sample of a study of identical twins. MiXCR, applied by TCRdb to the 5' RACE reads, yields one record per CDR3 protein. Here the sample spans hundreds of thousands of distinct CDR3 sequences, 21% being singletons. These same data were also listed under a study on T cells expressing NK-cell markers.

Sequenced: PBMCs. These receptors originate from a woman between 18 and 30 years old in good health. The CDR3 runs from the conserved cysteine through the conserved F or W. A D gene is named only where the DNA matches it firmly. Not every row has a clone size; where given, it reads once, few, many or a size class.

>few|TRBJ2-3|TRBV20-1|TRBD2|14
TGCAGTGCTAGGAGGGAGGGTAGTACAGATACGCAGTATTTT
CSARREGSTDTQYF
>-|TRBJ2-3|TRBV6-2/TRBV6-3|TRBD1|15
TGTGCCAGCAGTTCGGACAGGGGAAGGTCAGATACGCAGTATTTT
CASSSDRGRSDTQYF
>once|TRBJ1-1|TRBV18|-|13
TGTGCCAGCTCACCACTTAGGGGGGTTGAAGCTTTCTTT
CASSPLRGVEAFF
>once|TRBJ2-5|TRBV28|TRBD1|15
TGTGCCAGCAGTCACCCCGACAGGGGCCAAGAGACCCAGTACTTC
CASSHPDRGQETQYF
>few|TRBJ1-1|TRBV2|-|10
TGTGCCAGCAGAACTTTTGAAGCTTTCTTT
CASRTFEAFF
>-|TRBJ2-7|TRBV6-2/TRBV6-3|TRBD1|15
TGTGCCAGCAGTTATTTCCGGGACAGTTCCTACGAGCAGTACTTC
CASSYFRDSSYEQYF
>few|TRBJ2-3|TRBV20-1|TRBD1|13
TGCAGTGCTACCGGGACAGTCACAGATACGCAGTATTTT
CSATGTVTDTQYF
>-|TRBJ1-1|TRBV11-3|-|14
TGTGCCAGCAGCTACCAGGGACATAGCACTGAAGCTTTCTTT
CASSYQGHSTEAFF
>-|TRBJ2-3|TRBV6-5|TRBD2|17
TGTGCCAGCAGTTACTGGGTGGCTAGCGGGTTCCCAGATACGCAGTATTTT
CASSYWVASGFPDTQYF
>-|TRBJ2-7|TRBV5-1|TRBD2|14
TGCGCCAGCAGCTTGGATAGCGGGTCTGACGAGCAGTACTTC
CASSLDSGSDEQYF
>many|TRBJ2-7|TRBV7-2|-|13
TGTGCCAGCAGCCAGAGGCCCCTTTACGAGCAGTACTTC
CASSQRPLYEQYF
>-|TRBJ2-7|TRBV30|-|11
TGTGCCTGGAGTGTATGGTACGAGCAGTACTTC
CAWSVWYEQYF
>few|TRBJ2-1|TRBV29-1|TRBD2|14
TGCAGCGCCCAGACTAGCGGGGGCCCGAATGAGCAGTTCTTC
CSAQTSGGPNEQFF
>few|TRBJ2-1|TRBV5-1|-|15
TGCGCCAGCTCTACTACCGCCGGCTCCTACAATGAGCAGTTCTTC
CASSTTAGSYNEQFF
>-|TRBJ2-3|TRBV5-1|-|15
TGCGCCAGCAGCTTTCAGGATCATAGCACAGATACGCAGTATTTT
CASSFQDHSTDTQYF
>-|TRBJ2-7|TRBV2|-|12
TGTGCCAGCGTAGATATTCCGTACGAGCAGTACTTC
CASVDIPYEQYF
>-|TRBJ2-7|TRBV20-1|-|15
TGCAGTGCTAGAGATGAACAGGGACCCTTCTACGAGCAGTACTTC
CSARDEQGPFYEQYF
>-|TRBJ2-1|TRBV19|-|14
TGTGCCAGTAGTCCCCGGGGCGGGAACAATGAGCAGTTCTTC
CASSPRGGNNEQFF
>-|TRBJ2-7|TRBV6-1|-|13
TGTGCCAGCAGGGGAGGACAGGTCCACGAGCAGTACTTC
CASRGGQVHEQYF
>-|TRBJ1-4|TRBV20-1|-|12
TGCAGTGCTACGGGGGCTAATGAAAAACTGTTTTTT
CSATGANEKLFF
>many|TRBJ2-7|TRBV20-1|TRBD1|13
TGCAGTGCTAGAGTTGAAGGGACAGGCGAGCAGTACTTC
CSARVEGTGEQYF
>many|TRBJ2-1|TRBV5-1|-|16
TGCGCCAGCAGCGAGTTCCCGGTGAGCTCCTACAATGAGCAGTTCTTC
CASSEFPVSSYNEQFF
>few|TRBJ2-3|TRBV20-1|-|14
TGCAGTGCTAGAGATCCGCAGACCACAGATACGCAGTATTTT
CSARDPQTTDTQYF
>many|TRBJ1-4|TRBV20-1|-|13
TGCAGTGCTAGAGGACCATATAATGAAAAACTGTTTTTT
CSARGPYNEKLFF
>-|TRBJ2-7|TRBV5-1|TRBD2|14
TGCGCCAGCAGCTTGTCTAGCGGTGGGTACGAGCAGTACTTC
CASSLSSGGYEQYF
>-|TRBJ2-3|TRBV29-1|-|9
TGCAGCGTTGAGGATACGCAGTATTTT
CSVEDTQYF
>many|TRBJ1-2|TRBV20-1|-|10
TGCAGTGCTAGTTCTTACGGCTACACCTTC
CSASSYGYTF
>-|TRBJ2-1|TRBV20-1|TRBD2|15
TGCAGTGCTCAAACCTTAGCGGGGGACTACAATGAGCAGTTCTTC
CSAQTLAGDYNEQFF
>-|TRBJ2-1|TRBV7-9|-|14
TGTGCCAGCAACCCGCAGGGATTCTACAATGAGCAGTTCTTC
CASNPQGFYNEQFF
>-|TRBJ2-5|TRBV14|-|15
TGTGCCAGCAGTGTGGGAACCACAATAGGGGAGACCCAGTACTTC
CASSVGTTIGETQYF
>-|TRBJ1-1|TRBV15|-|13
TGTGCCACCAGCAGGGACTTGGCCACTGAAGCTTTCTTT
CATSRDLATEAFF
>many|TRBJ2-3|TRBV10-3|-|16
TGTGCCATCAGAGAGGGGGCAGCGGGACCAACAGATACGCAGTATTTT
CAIREGAAGPTDTQYF
>-|TRBJ2-1|TRBV15|TRBD2|16
TGTGCCACCAGCAGAGGATGGACTAGCGGGAGTAATGAGCAGTTCTTC
CATSRGWTSGSNEQFF
>-|TRBJ2-3|TRBV5-1|-|15
TGCGCCAGCAGCTCAACCGCGACAGTCACAGATACGCAGTATTTT
CASSSTATVTDTQYF
>-|TRBJ2-7|TRBV10-3|TRBD1|14
TGTGCCATCAGCGGCTCGGGACAGGGATACGAGCAGTACTTC
CAISGSGQGYEQYF